This is a list of T cell receptor beta chains from one sample in a study. TCRdb reprocessed the RT-PCR reads via MiXCR and lists one record per CDR3 protein. The sample contains around 700,000 distinct CDR3 sequences, 11% to 15% of which appear only once. Sequenced material: memory CD4+ T cells from blood. The receptors stem from a female donor in good health, serving as a healthy control. The CDR3 runs from the conserved cysteine through the conserved F or W. Clone size appears in some rows only: once, few, many, or a class for an expanded clone.

>TRBV5-1|TRBJ1-5|many
CASSLEGGFGSNQPQHF
>TRBV20-1|TRBJ1-5|many
CSARDLGEGQHF
>TRBV15|TRBJ1-4|few
CATSSTGGIGELFF
>TRBV7-9|TRBJ2-1|NA
CASSPGGAWDEQFF
>TRBV7-9|TRBJ2-6|NA
CARRNSGANVLTF
>TRBV5-6|TRBJ2-7|few
CASSFGWREQYF
>TRBV20-1|TRBJ2-4|few
CSARDLNRGAKNIQYF
>TRBV28|TRBJ2-6|NA
CASSSPSGTGANVLTF
>TRBV9|TRBJ2-1|few
CASGRRSHNEQFF
>TRBV28|TRBJ2-5|NA
CASSMGQGAVTQYF
>TRBV15|TRBJ2-6|NA
CATSRRLAGNSGANVLTF
>TRBV15|TRBJ2-1|many
CATSRMRDEQFF
>TRBV5-1|TRBJ1-2|few
CASSPTQTASISGYTF
>TRBV5-1|TRBJ1-3|few
CASSTGQGISGNTIYF
>TRBV5-4|TRBJ2-3|few
CASSLGGTPRLDTQYF
>TRBV15|TRBJ2-7|many
CATSNRYEQYF
>TRBV5-6|TRBJ2-7|many
CASSSGLAGGLEQYF
>TRBV12-3/TRBV12-4|TRBJ2-6|many
CASSPTGGVSGANVLTF
>TRBV7-2|TRBJ1-2|NA
CASSSDTYYGYTF
>TRBV20-1|TRBJ1-3|few
CSAGRPLHPGNTIYF
>TRBV6-6|TRBJ1-1|NA
CASSSIDRGAEAFF
>TRBV20-1|TRBJ2-3|NA
CSALSGEGTDTQYF
>TRBV10-3|TRBJ1-3|few
CAISTDGNTIYF
>TRBV4-2|TRBJ2-2|few
CASSRGTSGMNTGELFF
>TRBV7-3|TRBJ1-6|NA
CASREHYNSPLHF
>TRBV12-3/TRBV12-4|TRBJ2-3|NA
CASSLGLLDFTDTQYF
>TRBV7-2|TRBJ2-5|NA
CASSSLAGVQETQYF
>TRBV20-1|TRBJ2-5|NA
CSAFGHQETQYF
>TRBV12-5|TRBJ2-3|many
CASGTGPSNTQYF
>TRBV2|TRBJ1-4|NA
CASSVREGASFF
>TRBV6-2/TRBV6-3|TRBJ2-1|few
CASSRSSGSNEQFF
>TRBV20-1|TRBJ2-7|many
CSAPTGAAYEQYF
>TRBV29-1|TRBJ2-7|many
CSVGPGPHRGNEQYF
>TRBV12-3/TRBV12-4|TRBJ2-5|few
CASTRQGPETQYF
>TRBV5-5|TRBJ2-7|few
CASSLEDIHYEQYF
>TRBV10-3|TRBJ2-3|NA
CATTPERTDTQYF
>TRBV5-1|TRBJ2-7|once
CASSFMGGNEQYF
>TRBV9|TRBJ1-1|few
CASTPGAGEAFF
>TRBV29-1|TRBJ2-5|few
CSVMRGYQETQYF
>TRBV27|TRBJ2-5|few
CASRMTRQETQYF